This T cell receptor (beta chain) is drawn from a study of shared T cell receptors in the human thymus (dated by TCRdb to 2020 to 2023). Notes on the research overall: The study examined how self-reactive, shared T-cell receptor alpha chains are generated in the human thymus.

On this clone: Which antigen it targets is not known. The sample holds no much larger clone one base away, and base qualities are not on file.

From its cysteine to its phenylalanine, the CDR3 spans 16 amino acids. Only the CDR3 region is kept as DNA, spanning 48 bases read in frame from base 1. V loses 1 base, J loses 1 base, and the germline ends lie 13 bases apart. CDR1 and CDR2 are drawn from the germline V gene (reference sequence): SGHNT, YYREEE. The library relied on the immunoSEQ multiplex PCR assay. In TCRdb, the immuneACCESS table is reduced to in-frame sequences with V and J assigned. These tables do not hold every clone; where another copy was compared, an unresolved V gene accounts for under half, and the others remain unexplained. The sample data list under 850,000 clones, and roughly 88% of these were observed just once. In total, the top ten clones hold 0.0085% to 0.012% of the sample. These data also formed part of another study, on human thymus T cells. As the second publication notes: The donors were immunologically healthy infants in Finland who had open corrective cardiac surgery for congenital heart defects. Thymus tissue was obtained as surgical resects removed during corrective cardiac surgery. V and J gene segment usage appeared biased in both thymic and peripheral blood repertoires. The related research reported highly overlapping thymic TCR repertoires among unrelated individuals. The study characterized TCR alpha and beta repertoires from under 10 infant thymus samples and a few related peripheral blood samples. The infant donors were about 7 to 244 days old, and the cohort included over five males and a couple of females. Thymocytes were released mechanically from tissue and stored at -70 °C as pellets of 10-30 million cells. Genomic DNA was extracted from frozen cell pellets with a QIAsymphony instrument. The immunoSEQ multiplex PCR assay was used to amplify the TCRB and TCRAD loci from a standardized amount of quality-controlled genomic DNA. The V(D)J region was spanned by amplicons of a length sufficient to cover the CDR3 and to identify V and J genes. Through the commercial immunoSEQ service, the amplicons were sequenced on an Illumina platform. Corrections for primer bias and sequencing errors followed previously described methods, while TCRAD and TCRB definitions were based on the IMGT database. Analysis of the repertoires was done with immunoSEQ Analyzer 3.0 and VDJTools and included basic statistics, V/J segment usage, diversity estimates, rarefaction and pairwise overlap. Diversity was estimated using the Chao1, ChaoE, Efron-Thisted, Shannon and inverse Simpson indices, and was also estimated on datasets down-sampled to the size of the smallest sample. Repertoire overlap used strict matching of CDR3 nucleotide sequence, V gene and J gene, with Jaccard-based multidimensional scaling clustering. On average, thymus samples gave 750,000 to 1,000,000 unique TCRB clonotypes, whereas blood samples gave roughly 84,000.

The specimen sequenced was thymocytes. The origin of this receptor is a boy younger than two with a congenital heart defect. Donor details come from another sample of the same person, matched by shared clones. The sequence links TRBV5-4 to TRBJ2-3; 6 matching bases give a weak D call of TRBD1. Here is the DNA: TGTGCCAGCAGCTTGAACAGGGAGATCGGCACAGATACGCAGTATTTT. Its protein is CASSLNREIGTDTQYF.